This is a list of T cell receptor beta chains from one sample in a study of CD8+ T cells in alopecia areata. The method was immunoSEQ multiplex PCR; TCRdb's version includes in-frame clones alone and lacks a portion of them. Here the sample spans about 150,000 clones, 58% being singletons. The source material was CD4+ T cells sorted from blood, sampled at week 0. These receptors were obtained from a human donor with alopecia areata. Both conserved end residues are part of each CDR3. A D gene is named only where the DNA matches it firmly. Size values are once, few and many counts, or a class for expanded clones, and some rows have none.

CASSPDRDTKNIQYF	TGTGCCAGCAGCCCCGACCGGGACACCAAAAACATTCAGTACTTC	TRBV7-2	TRBJ2-4	NA	NA
CASSERSSGIQYF	TGTGCCAGCAGTGAAAGGAGTTCGGGCATTCAGTACTTC	TRBV2	TRBJ2-4	NA	NA
CSVGQGSSGYGYTF	TGCAGCGTTGGGCAGGGCAGCTCGGGATATGGCTACACCTTC	TRBV29-1	TRBJ1-2	few	NA
CASSIAGGQFF	TGTGCCAGCAGTATAGCGGGGGGGCAGTTCTTC	TRBV2	TRBJ2-1	few	TRBD2
CAWKRSGTGDSPLHF	TGTGCCTGGAAGAGATCCGGGACAGGGGATTCACCCCTCCACTTT	TRBV30	TRBJ1-6	NA	TRBD1
CASSEQGGQETQYF	TGTGCCAGCAGTGAACAGGGAGGGCAAGAGACCCAGTACTTC	TRBV6-1	TRBJ2-5	once	TRBD2
CSARSGGPTEAFF	TGCAGCGCTAGATCAGGGGGGCCCACTGAAGCTTTCTTT	TRBV29-1	TRBJ1-1	few	TRBD1
CATSRDPSSGGADTQYF	TGTGCCACCAGCAGAGACCCTTCTAGCGGGGGGGCGGATACGCAGTATTTT	TRBV15	TRBJ2-3	NA	TRBD2
CASSLPGGQFF	TGTGCCAGCAGTCTCCCCGGAGGGCAGTTCTTC	TRBV4-2	TRBJ2-1	NA	NA
CASSLARQGRVAFF	TGTGCCAGCAGTCTTGCTAGACAGGGACGAGTAGCTTTCTTT	TRBV2	TRBJ1-1	NA	TRBD1
CASSLAAGAGDEQYF	TGTGCCAGCAGCTTAGCGGCCGGGGCTGGCGACGAGCAGTACTTC	TRBV11-1	TRBJ2-7	NA	NA
CASSSASGVDTQYF	TGTGCCAGCAGCTCTGCTAGCGGGGTAGATACGCAGTATTTT	TRBV7-2	TRBJ2-3	once	TRBD2
CASSTGQTSSYEQYF	TGCGCCAGCAGCACGGGACAGACGAGCTCCTACGAGCAGTACTTC	TRBV5-1	TRBJ2-7	NA	TRBD1
CASSLSSGAYNEQFF	TGTGCCAGCAGTTTATCGTCGGGCGCCTACAATGAGCAGTTCTTC	TRBV27	TRBJ2-1	NA	NA
CSVVKQVQETQYF	TGCAGCGTTGTGAAACAGGTCCAAGAGACCCAGTACTTC	TRBV29-1	TRBJ2-5	NA	NA
CSVDSALGGTQYF	TGCAGCGTTGATTCCGCGTTGGGGGGGACCCAGTACTTC	TRBV29-1	TRBJ2-5	NA	NA
CASSRSHDRGKYEQYF	TGTGCTAGCAGTAGATCCCATGACAGGGGAAAGTACGAGCAGTACTTC	TRBV7-7	TRBJ2-7	NA	TRBD1
CASSQEGGYGARGYTF	TGCGCCAGCAGCCAAGAGGGAGGATACGGGGCACGTGGCTACACCTTC	TRBV4-1	TRBJ1-2	NA	NA
CAWSGGRGAYGYTF	TGTGCCTGGAGTGGAGGCCGAGGGGCCTATGGCTACACCTTC	TRBV30	TRBJ1-2	NA	NA
CASSRDRGNYGYTF	TGTGCCAGCAGCCGGGACAGGGGGAACTATGGCTACACCTTC	TRBV7-2	TRBJ1-2	few	TRBD1
CSLLTATDTQYF	TGCAGCCTACTGACAGCGACAGATACGCAGTATTTT	TRBV29-1	TRBJ2-3	NA	NA
CASSLGGGRTDTQYF	TGTGCCAGCAGCTTAGGCGGGGGCCGCACAGATACGCAGTATTTT	TRBV7-2	TRBJ2-3	NA	NA
CASSSDRGQNTEAFF	TGTGCCAGCAGCTCGGACAGGGGGCAGAACACTGAAGCTTTCTTT	TRBV7-9	TRBJ1-1	NA	TRBD1
CASSLVAGDTEAFF	TGCGCCAGCAGCTTGGTAGCAGGGGACACTGAAGCTTTCTTT	TRBV5-1	TRBJ1-1	NA	NA
CASSFTDYGYTF	TGTGCCAGCAGCTTCACAGACTATGGCTACACCTTC	TRBV7-9	TRBJ1-2	NA	NA
CAWSVMASRFF	TGTGCCTGGAGTGTAATGGCTAGCCGGTTCTTC	TRBV30	TRBJ2-1	NA	NA
CASSLSRAVNTEAFF	TGTGCCAGCAGCTTGTCTCGAGCTGTGAACACTGAAGCTTTCTTT	TRBV5-4	TRBJ1-1	few	NA
CSVLRDWNNEQFF	TGCAGCGTTCTCCGGGACTGGAACAATGAGCAGTTCTTC	TRBV29-1	TRBJ2-1	few	NA
CASSFSTGEAFF	TGTGCCAGCAGTTTCTCCACAGGGGAAGCTTTCTTT	TRBV27	TRBJ1-1	NA	NA
CAWSVQLTVHYGYTF	TGTGCCTGGAGTGTACAATTGACAGTCCACTATGGCTACACCTTC	TRBV30	TRBJ1-2	NA	NA
CATSLDPAFF	TGTGCCACCAGCTTAGATCCAGCTTTCTTT	TRBV15	TRBJ1-1	few	NA
CASSSNRNEQFF	TGTGCCAGCAGCTCCAATAGAAATGAGCAGTTCTTC	TRBV11-3	TRBJ2-1	NA	NA
CASSSGLSIGTQYF	TGCGCCAGCAGCTCGGGCCTTTCCATAGGGACCCAGTACTTC	TRBV5-1	TRBJ2-5	NA	NA
CASSPTSQGAGRGYGYTF	TGTGCCAGCAGCCCAACGTCACAGGGGGCGGGGCGGGGCTATGGCTACACCTTC	TRBV7-2	TRBJ1-2	once	TRBD1
CASSQVTGADEQFF	TGCGCCAGCAGCCAGGTTACAGGGGCGGATGAGCAGTTCTTC	TRBV4-1	TRBJ2-1	NA	TRBD1
CASSRLTGAYEQYF	TGTGCCAGTAGTAGATTGACAGGGGCCTACGAGCAGTACTTC	TRBV19	TRBJ2-7	few	TRBD1
CSVGRTGNTEAFF	TGCAGCGTTGGCCGGACAGGGAACACTGAAGCTTTCTTT	TRBV29-1	TRBJ1-1	few	TRBD1
CSVEGTMNTGELFF	TGCAGCGTTGAAGGGACAATGAACACCGGGGAGCTGTTTTTT	TRBV29-1	TRBJ2-2	NA	NA
CASSLNRAVGDYGYTF	TGTGCCAGCTCACTAAACAGGGCAGTTGGTGACTATGGCTACACCTTC	TRBV18	TRBJ1-2	NA	NA
CASRPRGDTDTQYF	TGTGCCAGCAGACCTAGGGGAGACACAGATACGCAGTATTTT	TRBV5-6	TRBJ2-3	NA	NA
CASSPPYLGANSPLHF	TGTGCCAGCTCACCCCCATATCTGGGGGCCAATTCACCCCTCCACTTT	TRBV18	TRBJ1-6	NA	NA
CASRTSGVYEQYF	TGTGCCAGCAGGACTAGCGGCGTCTACGAGCAGTACTTC	TRBV6-5	TRBJ2-7	NA	TRBD2
CASSIPGLAGGYNEQFF	TGTGCCAGTAGCATACCGGGACTAGCGGGGGGCTACAATGAGCAGTTCTTC	TRBV19	TRBJ2-1	NA	TRBD2
CASSKQGYSNQPQHF	TGTGCCAGCAGTAAACAGGGGTATAGCAATCAGCCCCAGCATTTT	TRBV6-5	TRBJ1-5	few	TRBD1
CASSHSRQGSGTQYF	TGCGCCAGCAGTCACAGCAGGCAGGGTTCAGGGACCCAGTACTTC	TRBV23-1	TRBJ2-5	few	NA
CASSRPGSNEKLFF	TGCGCCAGCAGCCGCCCTGGCTCTAATGAAAAACTGTTTTTT	TRBV4-1	TRBJ1-4	many	NA
CASSPNRIRGTNEKLFF	TGTGCCAGCTCACCCAATCGAATCAGGGGAACTAATGAAAAACTGTTTTTT	TRBV18	TRBJ1-4	few	NA
CASRRGAYGYTF	TGTGCCAGCCGTCGAGGGGCGTATGGCTACACCTTC	TRBV9	TRBJ1-2	once	NA
CASSLVVQGGEAFF	TGTGCCAGCAGCTTAGTGGTACAGGGAGGTGAAGCTTTCTTT	TRBV7-2	TRBJ1-1	few	NA
CASSQDRGWDTGELFF	TGTGCCAGCAGCCAAGATCGGGGGTGGGACACCGGGGAGCTGTTTTTT	TRBV14	TRBJ2-2	NA	NA
CASSLTGGEGTEAFF	TGTGCCAGCAGCTTGACAGGGGGCGAGGGCACTGAAGCTTTCTTT	TRBV7-2	TRBJ1-1	few	TRBD1
CSILSGHEQYF	TGCAGCATTCTCTCAGGGCACGAGCAGTACTTC	TRBV20-1	TRBJ2-7	NA	NA
CASSRGDAGPNTGELFF	TGTGCCAGCAGCCGGGGGGATGCGGGACCGAACACCGGGGAGCTGTTTTTT	TRBV5-4	TRBJ2-2	NA	TRBD2
CSVGLSGGHPGGFF	TGCAGCGTTGGTTTGAGCGGGGGCCACCCCGGGGGGTTCTTC	TRBV29-1	TRBJ2-1	few	TRBD2
CASSLAEQGPNSPLHF	TGTGCCAGCAGCTTAGCGGAACAGGGACCGAATTCACCCCTCCACTTT	TRBV7-2	TRBJ1-6	few	NA
CSVAPGGNEQFF	TGCAGCGTCGCCCCAGGGGGCAATGAGCAGTTCTTC	TRBV29-1	TRBJ2-1	few	TRBD1
CASSLVGLGKETQYF	TGTGCCAGCAGCTTAGTTGGTTTGGGTAAAGAGACCCAGTACTTC	TRBV7-2	TRBJ2-5	once	NA
CASSSQTGRDTEAFF	TGCGCCAGCAGCTCACAGACAGGGCGAGACACTGAAGCTTTCTTT	TRBV4-3	TRBJ1-1	NA	TRBD1